The 8 T cell receptor beta chains reported below all come from one sample, sequenced in a study of CD8 T cells in Susac syndrome. After extraction with the RNeasy kit, roughly 0.45 to 1 ug of the RNA was reverse transcribed using random hexamers. A single record per CDR3 protein comes from TCRdb applying MiXCR to the immunoSEQ multiplex PCR reads. The data contain approximately 170,000 distinct CDR3 sequences, 92% of them singletons. What was sequenced was CD4+ T cells from PBMCs. Source of these receptors: a human donor in good health.

V gene TRBV2 combines with J gene TRBJ2-7; 8 bases match TRBD2. CDR1 SNHLY and CDR2 FYNNEI come from the germline V gene. This CDR3 has 12 amino acids. J gave up 6 bases and V 6 bases, and 4 bases lay outside the gene matches. The CDR3 DNA sequence: TGTGCCAGCAGGGGGACTAGTTTCGAGCAGTACTTC. It yields the protein CASRGTSFEQYF.

The V call is TRBV5-1, the J call TRBJ1-4; possible D gene TRBD1, 6 bases. The CDR3 spans 15 residues. Deletions cut 5 bases from V and 0 bases from J, with 11 bases between. Germline CDR1 reads SGHRS; CDR2 reads YFSETQ. In DNA form, the CDR3 reads TGCGCCAGCAGAGGGGGAGGGGCAACTAATGAAAAACTGTTTTTT. As protein: CASRGGGATNEKLFF.

The V call is TRBV20-1, the J call TRBJ2-1; tentatively, D is TRBD1 or TRBD2 (6 bases each). This CDR3 is built from 16 residues. V lost 1 base to trimming and J lost 7 bases, with 20 bases between them. The germline gives CDR1 DFQATT, CDR2 SNEGSKA (reference sequence). The CDR3 bases are TGCAGTGCTAGAGGCTGGGCGGGACAAAGTCGGAATGAGCAGTTCTTC. Translating gives CSARGWAGQSRNEQFF.

The sample holds one count of this clonotype. The chain employs TRBV2 and TRBJ1-4; no definite D call. The CDR3 is made up of 12 amino acids. The germline V and J ends were trimmed by 8 bases and 2 bases, with 6 bases remaining between them. CDR1 and CDR2 from the germline V gene are SNHLY and FYNNEI. Here the CDR3 DNA reads TGTGCCAGCGGAATGACTAATGAAAAACTGTTTTTT. This encodes CASGMTNEKLFF.

CDR3 protein: CASKDRAGGELFF. Here the CDR3 DNA reads TGCGCCAGCAAAGACAGGGCCGGCGGGGAGCTGTTTTTT. The chain employs TRBV10-2 and TRBJ2-2; TRBD1 matches 7 bases. The CDR3 is 13 residues long. Germline V gives CDR1 WSHSY, CDR2 SAAADI. With V trimmed by 7 bases and J by 7 bases, 6 bases remained unmatched.

The chain couples TRBV12-3 or TRBV12-4 to TRBJ1-3; TRBD1 is a possible D gene (6 bases). V was pared by 5 bases and J by 4 bases, with 9 bases between. The CDR3 runs 13 residues. The CDR3 DNA sequence: TGTGCCAGCAGTCCCGGACAGGGAAACACCATATATTTT. Translation gives CASSPGQGNTIYF.

This rearrangement joins TRBV20-1 to TRBJ2-7; D gene uncertain. V dropped 1 base and J dropped 9 bases, with 13 bases sitting between them. CDR1 DFQATT and CDR2 SNEGSKA come from the germline V gene (reference sequence). The CDR3 totals 12 residues. Here the CDR3 DNA reads TGCAGTGCTAGAGGGTCAGATTGGGTGCAGTACTTC. Residues: CSARGSDWVQYF.

The chain has TRBV15 and TRBJ1-1, with a weak D call TRBD1 (6 bases). Germline-derived CDR1 and CDR2 are LNHNV and YYDKDF (reference sequence). This CDR3 is 13 amino acids long. Trimming removed 0 bases from V and 5 bases from J, with 7 bases in between. Here the CDR3 DNA reads TGTGCCACCAGCAGAGACCAGGGGACTGAAGCTTTCTTT. Amino acid sequence: CATSRDQGTEAFF.